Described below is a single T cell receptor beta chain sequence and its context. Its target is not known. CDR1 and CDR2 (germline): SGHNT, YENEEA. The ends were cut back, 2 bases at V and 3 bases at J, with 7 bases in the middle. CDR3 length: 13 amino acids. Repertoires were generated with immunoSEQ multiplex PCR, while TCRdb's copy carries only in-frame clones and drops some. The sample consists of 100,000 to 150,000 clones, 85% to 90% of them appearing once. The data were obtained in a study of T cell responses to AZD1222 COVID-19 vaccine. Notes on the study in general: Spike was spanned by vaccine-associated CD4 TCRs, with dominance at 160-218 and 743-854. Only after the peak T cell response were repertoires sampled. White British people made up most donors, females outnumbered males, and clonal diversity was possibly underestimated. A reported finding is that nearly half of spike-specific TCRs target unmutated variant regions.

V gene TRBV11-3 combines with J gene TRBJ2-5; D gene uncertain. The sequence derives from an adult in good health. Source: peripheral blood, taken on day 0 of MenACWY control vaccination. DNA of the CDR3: TGTGCCAGCAGCTTAACGGTTGAAGAGACCCAGTACTTC. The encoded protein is CASSLTVEETQYF.